What follows are 29 T cell receptor beta chains derived from one specimen sequenced in a study of CD8+CD57+ T cells in acquired aplastic anemia. Researchers used genomic DNA as the template to profile TCR beta VDJ and CDR3. TCRdb passed the reads through MiXCR, listing each CDR3 protein once. The sample holds about 270,000 distinct CDR3 sequences, approximately 82% seen once. Patients selected for sequencing had displayed CD8+CD57+ cell expansion by flow cytometry. Sequencing was done on a sample of sorted CD4+, CD8+, or CD8+CD57+ T cells (not recorded which) from PBMCs. The receptors shown here come from a human donor with aplastic anemia.

In regard to this clonotype: An end of the junction does not agree with germline; a read error may underlie this. This sequence joins TRBV19 and TRBJ2-1, with a tentative D call TRBD2 (6 bases). CDR3 size: 15 residues. The germline V gene encodes CDR1 LNHDA and CDR2 SQIVND (reference sequence). The DNA for the CDR3 is TGTGCCAGCAGTATAGCCGGGAGAGCCTACAATGAGCAGTTCTTC. Its protein product is CASSIAGRAYNEQFF.

With respect to this clonotype: The CDR3 ends on some other residue instead of the conserved phenylalanine or tryptophan, so this is likely a read error. No DNA is shown, since the ends of the CDR3 on it are uncertain; the CDR3 is the one TCRdb lists. V usage is TRBV9 and J usage is TRBJ2-3; TRBD2, the table's D call, was not compared with the DNA. Germline values: CDR1 SGDLS, CDR2 YYNGEE. The CDR3 is 13 amino acids in total, end residues counted. The CDR3 region is CASSALGIPDTQY.

The chain uses TRBV7-2 and TRBJ1-2, with a tentative D call TRBD1 (5 bases). Trimming removed 3 bases at V and 5 bases at J, with 19 bases between. The germline V gene encodes CDR1 SGHTA and CDR2 FQGNSA. The CDR3 length is 16 residues. CDR3 DNA sequence: TGTGCCAGCAGCTTGGCGGGGGATCGGCATATATATGGCTACACCTTC. As protein: CASSLAGDRHIYGYTF.

There are a few counts of this clonotype. This chain joins TRBV10-3 and TRBJ2-5, with 10 bases lining up with TRBD2. CDR1 is ENHRY and CDR2 is SYGVKD in the germline V gene. With V trimmed by 4 bases and J by 0 bases, 5 bases remained unmatched. The CDR3 contains 16 residues. The CDR3 nucleotides are TGTGCCATCAGTGTGGGTAGCGGGGGGTACCAAGAGACCCAGTACTTC. Its protein is CAISVGSGGYQETQYF.

In regard to this clonotype: A read error may account for a junction end that differs from germline. This chain connects TRBV19 to TRBJ1-1; D uncertain. The CDR3 consists of 15 residues. Germline CDR1 LNHDA, CDR2 SQIVND (reference sequence). The CDR3 DNA reads as TGTGCCAGTAGTATATCTGGCGGAGGGCACAATGAAGCTTTCTTC. Amino acids: CASSISGGGHNEAFF.

Only one count was recorded for this clonotype. The chain joins TRBV5-5 to TRBJ2-7, with 7 bases lining up with TRBD2. Germline V gene data show CDR1 as SGHKS and CDR2 as YYEKEE (reference sequence). V shed 4 bases, J shed 2 bases, and the junction held 6 bases outside the gene matches. The CDR3 spans 14 residues. In DNA, the CDR3 is TGTGCCAGCAGCGGGGAGGGGCTAGCCTACGAGCAGTACTTC. It is translated as CASSGEGLAYEQYF.

Remarks on this clonotype: The DNA is left out, because the CDR3 cannot be placed on it with certainty; the CDR3 is given as TCRdb lists it. V and J are TRBV2 and TRBJ1-2; TRBD1 reflects the table's D call only, with no check against the DNA. With termini counted, the CDR3 has 19 amino acids. The germline gives CDR1 SNHLY, CDR2 FYNNEI. The CDR3 sequence: CASGGPNTGELFFGEGYTF.

The V and J genes are TRBV7-9 and TRBJ2-7; tentatively, D is TRBD1 or TRBD2 (5 bases each). V lost 5 bases and J 13 bases, leaving 27 bases between the germline ends. Germline V gene sequence: CDR1 SEHNR, CDR2 FQNEAQ (reference sequence). The CDR3 loop spans 15 amino acids. DNA for the CDR3: TGTGCCAGCAGCGCCTCCGGGACGCCCTACGAGCAGTACTACGTC. Its protein product is CASSASGTPYEQYYV.

This clonotype was found a few times. CDR3 protein: CASSVGTSELYEQYV. In nucleotides, the CDR3 is TGTGCCAGCAGTGTCGGGACTAGCGAGTTATACGAGCAGTACGTC. The chain employs TRBV6-4 and TRBJ2-7; 10 nucleotides match TRBD2. Trimming cost V 4 bases and J 4 bases; bases outside gene matches: 7. Germline-derived CDR1 and CDR2 are MRHNA and SNTAGT. This CDR3 has 15 amino acids.

This sequence joins TRBV11-2 and TRBJ2-6; D gene ambiguous. CDR1 and CDR2 (germline): SGHAT, FQNNGV. Trimming stripped 8 bases from V and 4 bases from J, with 18 bases between. The CDR3 has 16 amino acids. For the CDR3, the DNA is TGTGCCAGCCATCCCGGCATGGGCGACGGGGCCAACGTCCTGACTTTC. Its protein is CASHPGMGDGANVLTF.

The sample holds one count of this clonotype. V and J are TRBV7-2 and TRBJ1-1, with D perhaps matching TRBD1 (5 bases). This CDR3 spans 12 amino acids. The V end lost 5 bases, the J end lost 14 bases, and 18 bases lay between the germline ends. Germline CDR1 reads SGHTA; CDR2 reads FQGNSA. The CDR3 here is CASSRQRSEEFF. The CDR3 nucleotides are TGTGCCAGCAGCAGACAGAGGAGTGAAGAGTTCTTT.

The chain is built from TRBV7-3 and TRBJ1-1; D unclear. Germline loops: CDR1 SGHTA, CDR2 FQGTGA. The CDR3 contains 14 residues. Between the trimmed V and J ends, which lost 6 bases and 0 bases, there was a span of 11 bases. As DNA, the CDR3 is TGTGCCAGCAGACCAGACATAATGAACACTGAAGCTTTCTTT. Its protein is CASRPDIMNTEAFF.

The chain uses TRBV11-2 and TRBJ2-7, with 7 bases identical to TRBD1. Trimming removed 3 bases from V and 1 base from J; junction bases left unmatched: 15. CDR1 and CDR2 from the germline V gene are SGHAT and FQNNGV. The CDR3 extends over 18 amino acids. The chain's CDR3 is CASSFYGTGTALSYEQYV. The CDR3, as DNA: TGTGCCAGCAGCTTTTATGGCACCGGGACAGCCCTTTCCTACGAGCAGTACGTC.

Remarks on this clonotype: Its ends do not fully match the called genes, so a read error is possible. The gene calls are TRBV9 and TRBJ2-5; no firm D call. The CDR3 runs 14 residues. CDR1 and CDR2 from the germline V gene are SGDLS and YYNGEE. This chain's CDR3 is CASSVGSDPETHCF. In nucleotides, the CDR3 is TGTGCCAGCAGCGTAGGGTCAGATCCGGAGACCCATTGCTTC.

This clonotype was seen once. This chain links TRBV12-3 or TRBV12-4 with TRBJ2-2, with a tentative D call TRBD1 (5 bases). The CDR3 spans 13 residues. Trimming took 10 bases from V and 3 from J, leaving 12 bases between them. The CDR3: CATRVGDTGELFF. The CDR3 region has the DNA TGTGCCACCAGGGTAGGGGACACCGGGGAGCTGTTTTTT.

As concerns this clonotype: A read error may produce the germline difference seen at one junction end. V and J are TRBV7-9 and TRBJ2-5; D may be TRBD2 (5 bases). Germline V lookup: CDR1 SEHNR, CDR2 FQNEAQ (reference sequence). The CDR3 length is 10 residues. The CDR3 reads CGSGVETQYF. Here the CDR3 DNA reads TGTGGGAGCGGCGTAGAGACCCAGTATTTC. Full variable domain (remainder filled in from reference TRBV7-9 and TRBJ2-5): DTGVSQNPRHKITKRGQNVTFRCDPISEHNRLYWYRQTLGQGPEFLTYFQNEAQLEKSRLLSDRFSAERPKGSFSTLEIQRTEQGDSAMYLCGSGVETQYFGPGTRLLVL.

This clonotype was recorded only once. One junction end disagrees with the germline gene, perhaps due to a read error. The chain recombines TRBV2 with TRBJ2-7, with D perhaps TRBD2 (6 bases). CDR1 SNHLY and CDR2 FYNNEI come from the germline V gene. The CDR3 contains 14 residues. CDR3 nucleotides: TGTGCCAGCAGCGGCCGGGGCGGGGCGAACACGGAAGCCTTC. Amino acid sequence: CASSGRGGANTEAF.

The chain couples TRBV5-5 to TRBJ2-3; 14 bases map to TRBD2. The CDR3 length is 16 residues. CDR1 SGHKS and CDR2 YYEKEE come from the germline V gene (reference sequence). The V gene end was trimmed by 2 bases and the J gene end by 6 bases; junction bases not matched to a gene: 5. The CDR3 DNA follows: TGTGCCAGCAGCTTACGGACTAGCGGGGGGTCGGATACGCAGTATTTT. Protein product: CASSLRTSGGSDTQYF.

With regard to this clonotype: Sequence at one end of the junction differs from germline and may be a read error. This CDR3 is CATSRARQQETQFF. The DNA for the CDR3 is TGTGCCACCAGCAGAGCGAGACAGCAAGAGACCCAGTTCTTC. V and J are TRBV7-2 and TRBJ2-5, with D tentatively TRBD1 (5 bases). The better agreement between TRBJ2-1 and the DNA end casts doubt on the J call. The length of the CDR3 is 14 residues. The germline V gene has CDR1 SGHTA and CDR2 FQGNSA.

The chain recombines TRBV20-1 with TRBJ2-3, with 14 bases matching TRBD2. V lost 6 bases, J lost 0 bases, and 8 bases stayed unmatched. The CDR3 is 17 amino acids. The germline CDR1 and CDR2 sequences are DFQATT and SNEGSKA (reference sequence). The CDR3 loop reads CSAEGTSGSWSTDTQYF. The CDR3 DNA is TGCAGTGCGGAGGGGACTAGCGGGAGCTGGAGCACAGATACGCAGTATTTT.

This clonotype was seen many times. V and J are TRBV20-1 and TRBJ2-1; the match to TRBD2 covers 14 bases. Looked up from germline, CDR1 is DFQATT and CDR2 is SNEGSKA (reference sequence). The V and J ends lost 3 bases and 2 bases, in that order; junction bases with no gene match: 6. The CDR3 consists of 17 residues. This chain's CDR3 is CSARGGLAGVTYNEQFF. The CDR3 DNA follows: TGCAGTGCTAGGGGGGGACTAGCGGGAGTAACCTACAATGAGCAGTTCTTC.

This clonotype was detected only once. The CDR3 does not close with the conserved phenylalanine or tryptophan, likely indicating a read error. It is unclear where the CDR3 begins or ends on the DNA, so no DNA is shown, and the CDR3 is as TCRdb lists it. This chain connects TRBV7-8 to TRBJ2-4. The CDR3 is 12 amino acids long, termini counted. Germline assignment: CDR1 SGHVS and CDR2 FQNEAQ. CDR3 loop: CASSLAGSTDTH.

About this clonotype itself: Because it lacks the conserved phenylalanine or tryptophan at the end, this CDR3 is likely a read error. The gene calls are TRBV2 and TRBJ1-2, with 9 bases that match TRBD1. This CDR3 region has 14 residues. In germline, CDR1 is SNHLY, CDR2 FYNNEI. The V gene end was trimmed by 3 bases and the J gene end by 9 bases; junction bases not matched to a gene: 8. The CDR3 spells CASSDSDRGDRYTV. CDR3 nucleotides: TGTGCCAGCAGTGACTCGGACAGGGGAGATCGCTACACCGTC.

The chain couples TRBV11-2 to TRBJ1-6; no clear D gene. The V and J ends lost 3 bases and 0 bases respectively, with 12 bases between them. Germline CDR1 and CDR2: SGHAT and FQNNGV. The CDR3 sequence is 17 residues long. CDR3 nucleotides: TGTGCCAGCAGCTTGGACGGGCTGAGCTCCTATAATTCACCCCTCCACTTT. It encodes CASSLDGLSSYNSPLHF.

The chain joins TRBV11-3 to TRBJ2-7, with D tentatively TRBD2 (6 bases). The V and J ends lost 2 bases and 2 bases respectively, with 13 bases between them. Germline V gives CDR1 SGHNT, CDR2 YENEEA. This CDR3 has 15 amino acids. The DNA for the CDR3 is TGTGCCAGCAGCTTACTAGCGAGAGCGACCTACGAGCAGTACGTC. The encoded protein is CASSLLARATYEQYV.

As to this clonotype: The junction shows a germline mismatch at one end, possibly a read error. The chain recombines TRBV7-6 with TRBJ1-6; D is unresolved. Germline V gene data show CDR1 as SGHVS and CDR2 as FNYEAQ. The CDR3 has 13 amino acids. Written as DNA, the CDR3 is TGTGCCAGCAGCCTGGGTACTTATTATCCCCCCCACTTC. It codes for CASSLGTYYPPHF. Based on the CDR3 plus reference TRBV7-6 and TRBJ1-6, the full variable domain is GAGVSQSPRYKVTKRGQDVALRCDPISGHVSLYWYRQALGQGPEFLTYFNYEAQQDKSGLPNDRFSAERPEGSISTLTIQRTEQRDSAMYRCASSLGTYYPPHFGNGTRLTVT.

Points on this clonotype: At one of its ends the junction is not consistent with the germline gene, which may arise from a read error. This chain connects TRBV7-9 to TRBJ1-5, with D possibly TRBD1 on 6 matching bases. From germline, CDR1 is SEHNR and CDR2 FQNEAQ (reference sequence). The CDR3 sequence is 14 residues long. CDR3 region: CASSFQKSGGPDEF. DNA for the CDR3: TGTGCCAGCAGCTTTCAAAAAAGCGGGGGGCCCGATGAGTTT. Drawing the rest from reference TRBV7-9 and TRBJ1-5, the complete variable domain is DTGVSQNPRHKITKRGQNVTFRCDPISEHNRLYWYRQTLGQGPEFLTYFQNEAQLEKSRLLSDRFSAERPKGSFSTLEIQRTEQGDSAMYLCASSFQKSGGPDEFGDGTRLSIL.

The chain is built from TRBV7-9 and TRBJ2-3; D is unclear. Trimming stripped 5 bases from V and 11 bases from J, with 14 bases between. CDR1 and CDR2 (germline): SEHNR, FQNEAQ (reference sequence). This CDR3 has 12 amino acids. This CDR3 reads CASSVAAKKQYF. DNA for the CDR3: TGTGCCAGCAGCGTCGCGGCTAAGAAGCAGTATTTT. The variable domain in full, with the rest retrieved from reference TRBV7-9 and TRBJ2-3, is DTGVSQNPRHKITKRGQNVTFRCDPISEHNRLYWYRQTLGQGPEFLTYFQNEAQLEKSRLLSDRFSAERPKGSFSTLEIQRTEQGDSAMYLCASSVAAKKQYFGPGTRLTVL.

On this clonotype: One junction end disagrees with the germline gene, perhaps due to a read error. V gene TRBV7-3 combines with J gene TRBJ2-3, with D maybe TRBD1 (6 bases). CDR1 SGHTA and CDR2 FQGTGA come from the germline V gene. The CDR3 runs to 14 residues. CDR3 protein: CASSRQANADAHCF. The DNA of the CDR3 is TGTGCCAGCTCAAGACAGGCAAATGCCGATGCGCACTGTTTT.